These 12 T cell receptor beta chains came from one sample sequenced in a study of T-cell reconstitution after alpha-beta-depleted transplantation in children (TCRdb year 2016). Library preparation was by PCR. The listed sequencing device is Illumina HiSeq 2500. Molecular barcoding was employed in the preparation of TCR libraries, with unique molecular identifiers being used to normalize TCRbeta repertoire quantification. Clones were called with MiXCR by TCRdb after fastp trimmed the public reads at Q25, and only in-frame beta chains were retained. Here each entry gathers all rows of one CDR3 protein and keeps the most common genes and DNA. The sample table lists 300,000 or so distinct CDR3 sequences, about 10% of them with a count of one. 10% of the sample goes to the ten largest clones. The source was PBMCs from the stem cell graft donor, collected from the stem cell graft. The receptors come from a human donor who donated a stem cell graft to a child with SCID.

This clonotype was counted between two and nine times. The J gene is TRBJ2-1, the V gene TRBV11-3, with 7 positions matching TRBD2. The CDR3 has 15 amino acids. CDR1 is SGHNT and CDR2 is YENEEA in the germline V gene. V lost 1 base and J lost 5; bases outside the gene matches: 5. CDR3 amino acids: CASSLAPGLNNEQFF. CDR3 in DNA: TGTGCCAGCAGCTTAGCCCCGGGACTAAACAATGAGCAGTTCTTC.

This clonotype showed up just a few times. The chain employs TRBV2 and TRBJ1-4; D remains unclear. V dropped 7 bases and J dropped 0 bases, with 15 bases sitting between them. Germline V gene lookup returns CDR1 SNHLY and CDR2 FYNNEI. The CDR3 contains 16 residues. The CDR3 reads CASKVSALATNEKLFF. DNA for the CDR3: TGTGCCAGCAAGGTGTCAGCCCTTGCAACTAATGAAAAACTGTTTTTT.

The sample holds many counts of this clonotype. The V and J genes are TRBV10-3 and TRBJ1-1, with a tentative D call TRBD1 (6 bases). Germline CDR1 ENHRY, CDR2 SYGVKD. CDR3 length: 12 residues. Trimming took 6 bases from V and 6 from J, leaving 11 bases between them. The CDR3 DNA reads TGTGCCATCAGCCGAGACAGGTCTGAAGCTTTCTTT. The encoded protein is CAISRDRSEAFF.

This clonotype was counted only a few times. The rearrangement joins TRBV5-1 to TRBJ2-5, with D possibly matching TRBD1 (5 bases). Per the germline V gene, CDR1 is SGHRS and CDR2 is YFSETQ. The CDR3 totals 12 residues. The ends were cut back, 0 bases at V and 8 bases at J, with 8 bases in the middle. The CDR3 loop reads CASSLATGTQYF. The CDR3 DNA is TGCGCCAGCAGCTTGGCCACAGGAACCCAGTACTTC.

This clonotype was detected ten times or more. The chain uses TRBV6-5 and TRBJ1-4; no clear D gene. The V gene lost 0 bases and the J gene lost 3 bases, with 8 bases spanning the gap. The CDR3 spans 15 residues. CDR1 MNHEY and CDR2 SVGAGI come from the germline V gene. The chain's CDR3 is CASSYSPEPNEKLFF. DNA of the CDR3: TGTGCCAGCAGTTACTCGCCAGAACCTAATGAAAAACTGTTTTTT.

There are a few counts of this clonotype. The chain employs TRBV7-3 and TRBJ1-6; tentative D call: TRBD1 (6 bases). Germline V gene data show CDR1 as SGHTA and CDR2 as FQGTGA. The germline V and J ends were trimmed by 2 bases and 7 bases, with 9 bases remaining between them. The CDR3 runs 14 residues. The CDR3 DNA is TGTGCCAGCAGCTTAGGAGGGGGAAATTCACCCCTCCACTTT. Its translation: CASSLGGGNSPLHF. Filled out from reference TRBV7-3 and TRBJ1-6, the complete variable domain reads GAGVSQTPSNKVTEKGKYVELRCDPISGHTALYWYRQSLGQGPEFLIYFQGTGAADDSGLPNDRFFAVRPEGSVSTLKIQRTERGDSAVYLCASSLGGGNSPLHFGNGTRLTVT.

The chain has TRBV7-9 and TRBJ1-2; D unresolved. The ends were cut back, 5 bases at V and 7 bases at J, with 11 bases in the middle. The CDR3 sequence is 12 residues long. Per germline, CDR1 SEHNR and CDR2 FQNEAQ (reference sequence). DNA for the CDR3: TGTGCCAGCAGCCCGACCGCAGCTGGCTACACCTTC. Translating it yields CASSPTAAGYTF.

The chain links TRBV7-8 to TRBJ2-7, with a possible D match to TRBD1 (6 bases). Germline CDR1 SGHVS, CDR2 FQNEAQ. V lost 0 bases, J lost 0 bases, and 9 bases lay in between. The CDR3 is made up of 15 amino acids. The CDR3 sequence is CASSLAGTYSYEQYF. The CDR3 nucleotides are TGTGCCAGCAGCTTAGCCGGGACATACTCCTACGAGCAGTACTTC.

The rearrangement joins TRBV29-1 to TRBJ2-5; a possible D gene is TRBD1 (5 bases). Germline V gives CDR1 SQVTM, CDR2 ANQGSEA. The CDR3 loop spans 12 amino acids. Trimming pared 2 bases from V and 4 bases from J, leaving 8 bases between. For the CDR3, the DNA is TGCAGCGTTGAATCCCAGGGAGAGACCCAGTACTTC. It yields the protein CSVESQGETQYF.

The chain joins TRBV4-1 to TRBJ2-3, with TRBD1 matching 8 bases. Germline lookup yields CDR1 MGHRA and CDR2 YSYEKL. The junction had 3 bases not matched to a gene; V was cut back by 3 bases and J by 1 base. The CDR3 sequence is 15 residues long. Here the CDR3 DNA reads TGCGCCAGCAGCCACCCGGGACAGGGCACAGATACGCAGTATTTT. As protein: CASSHPGQGTDTQYF.

In its sample, this clonotype was seen once. This may come from a read error, since a much larger clone is one base off. In DNA form, the CDR3 reads TGCGCCAGCAGCTTATTCGGGACAGGGGCCAATGAGCAGTTCTTC. This translates into CASSLFGTGANEQFF. The V gene is TRBV5-1, the J gene TRBJ2-1; the match to TRBD1 covers 10 bases. Germline CDR1 and CDR2: SGHRS and YFSETQ. This CDR3 has 15 amino acids. V shed 2 bases, J shed 6 bases, and the junction held 5 bases outside the gene matches.

This clonotype was counted between two and nine times. The CDR3 spells CASSPGGGLADTQYF. The CDR3 coding sequence is TGTGCCAGCAGTCCAGGGGGGGGGCTTGCAGATACGCAGTATTTT. The chain employs TRBV3-1 and TRBJ2-3; D may match TRBD1 or TRBD2 (7 bases each). The V gene's germline CDR1 is LGHDT and CDR2 YNNKEL (reference sequence). Trimming took 6 bases from V and 4 from J, leaving 17 bases between them. The CDR3 has 15 residues.